This entry lists 24 T cell receptor beta chains sequenced from one sample in a study of PD-1 blockade in classical Hodgkin lymphoma. Patients all relapsed after autologous stem cell transplantation, and there was variation in brentuximab vedotin exposure. Sequenced by immunoSEQ multiplex PCR; TCRdb stores in-frame clones only, minus some. The sample shows 15,000 or so clones, about 61% of them seen only once. Sequences were derived from peripheral blood mononuclear cells (PBMCs), sampled at baseline. All receptors derive from a human donor with classical Hodgkin lymphoma.

V is TRBV28 and J is TRBJ1-4; 7 bases line up with TRBD1. CDR1 is MDHEN, CDR2 SYDVKM, per germline. This CDR3 contains 14 residues. J lost 8 bases, V lost 4 bases, and 7 bases had no gene match. The CDR3 reads CASSSGGVWEKLFF. The CDR3, as DNA: TGTGCCAGCAGTTCAGGGGGAGTCTGGGAAAAACTGTTTTTT.

This clone came up a few times. The chain recombines TRBV30 with TRBJ2-3; the D gene is possibly TRBD2 (6 bases). Germline loops: CDR1 GTSNPN, CDR2 SVGIG (reference sequence). CDR3 length: 13 amino acids. Trimming cost V 4 bases and J 4 bases, with 12 bases left between them. The CDR3 DNA sequence: TGTGCCTGGAATCCGGGAGTCGCAGATACGCAGTATTTT. Translating it yields CAWNPGVADTQYF.

This clone was seen more than once but under ten times. The rearrangement uses TRBV7-8 and TRBJ2-1; 7 bases match TRBD2. The CDR3 has 14 amino acids. The J segment lost 7 bases and the V segment lost 5 bases, leaving 8 bases of the junction unmatched. Germline lookup yields CDR1 SGHVS and CDR2 FQNEAQ. The CDR3 region is CASSMAGVQNEQFF. CDR3 DNA: TGTGCCAGCAGCATGGCGGGAGTTCAGAATGAGCAGTTCTTC.

The chain recombines TRBV29-1 with TRBJ2-7; 12 nucleotides line up with TRBD2. Trimming at V came to 3 bases and at J to 0 bases, leaving 12 bases not matched to a gene. Germline values: CDR1 SQVTM, CDR2 ANQGSEA. This CDR3 comprises 18 residues. The CDR3 sequence: CSVDQLAGGRSSSYEQYF. As DNA, the CDR3 is TGCAGCGTTGATCAACTAGCGGGAGGCCGATCGAGCTCCTACGAGCAGTACTTC.

This clone counts as medium-sized. This chain joins TRBV4-1 and TRBJ1-2; no definite D call. The germline V gene has CDR1 MGHRA and CDR2 YSYEKL. The CDR3 length is 14 residues. Trimming pared 0 bases from V and 1 base from J, leaving 6 bases between. The CDR3 is CASSQDELNYGYTF. CDR3 in DNA: TGCGCCAGCAGCCAAGATGAGCTTAACTATGGCTACACCTTC.

This sequence joins TRBV18 and TRBJ2-3; D gene unclear. Germline V gene lookup returns CDR1 KGHSH and CDR2 LQKENI. CDR3 size: 13 residues. Between the trimmed V and J ends, which lost 6 bases and 3 bases, there was a span of 10 bases. CDR3 sequence: CASSPLRTDTQYF. Written as DNA, the CDR3 is TGTGCCAGCTCCCCCCTGAGGACAGATACGCAGTATTTT.

The chain combines TRBV6-4 with TRBJ1-2; 10 nucleotides match TRBD1. After removal of 6 bases from V and 4 bases from J, the junction contained 5 bases not matched to a gene. The CDR3 consists of 14 residues. The germline V gene has CDR1 MRHNA and CDR2 SNTAGT. The DNA for the CDR3 is TGTGCCAGCAGAAGGACAGGGGGATCCTATGGCTACACCTTC. Translation: CASRRTGGSYGYTF.

The chain carries TRBV6-1 and TRBJ1-3; no firm D call. The CDR3 is made up of 14 amino acids. Trimming pared 2 bases from V and 0 bases from J, leaving 5 bases between. The germline gives CDR1 MNHNS, CDR2 SASEGT. This CDR3 reads CASSEPTSGNTIYF. The CDR3 bases are TGTGCCAGCAGTGAACCGACCTCTGGAAACACCATATATTTT.

The V gene is TRBV7-6, the J gene TRBJ2-2, with D possibly being TRBD2 (6 bases). The CDR3 covers 14 residues. V was shortened by 4 bases and J by 9 bases, with 15 bases between the two germline ends. CDR1 is SGHVS, CDR2 FNYEAQ, per germline. CDR3 loop: CASSSGLLIRELFF. DNA of the CDR3: TGTGCCAGCAGCTCGGGACTCCTGATACGGGAGCTGTTTTTT. The full variable domain, rest sourced from reference TRBV7-6 and TRBJ2-2, is GAGVSQSPRYKVTKRGQDVALRCDPISGHVSLYWYRQALGQGPEFLTYFNYEAQQDKSGLPNDRFSAERPEGSISTLTIQRTEQRDSAMYRCASSSGLLIRELFFGEGSRLTVL.

This clone has just a few counts. The rearrangement uses TRBV7-9 and TRBJ1-4, with 8 bases identical to TRBD1. Germline V gene data show CDR1 as SEHNR and CDR2 as FQNEAQ (reference sequence). The length of the CDR3 is 18 residues. Unmatched junction bases numbered 11, after V lost 5 bases and J lost 0 bases. The CDR3 nucleotides read TGTGCCAGCAGCACTGGACAGGGCCGGGGTGCAACTAATGAAAAACTGTTTTTT. This sequence encodes CASSTGQGRGATNEKLFF.

This chain links TRBV7-2 with TRBJ2-2, with 9 bases that match TRBD2. V lost 1 base, J lost 6 bases, and 6 bases stayed unmatched. The CDR3 totals 16 residues. Germline V lookup: CDR1 SGHTA, CDR2 FQGNSA. CDR3 sequence: CASSLVAGGSAGELFF. In DNA, the CDR3 is TGTGCCAGCAGCTTAGTGGCGGGAGGGTCCGCCGGGGAGCTGTTTTTT.

The chain joins TRBV9 to TRBJ2-3, with 10 bases lining up with TRBD2. This CDR3 spans 16 amino acids. The germline V gene has CDR1 SGDLS and CDR2 YYNGEE. Trimming cost V 2 bases and J 5 bases; bases outside gene matches: 8. CDR3 coding DNA: TGTGCCAGCAGCGTCTATCGGGCTAGCGGGAGAGATACGCAGTATTTT. It is translated as CASSVYRASGRDTQYF.

The V and J genes are TRBV2 and TRBJ2-1; 9 bases align to TRBD2. Germline-derived CDR1 and CDR2 are SNHLY and FYNNEI. J gave up 0 bases and V 0 bases, and 9 bases lay outside the gene matches. The CDR3 consists of 19 residues. The CDR3, as DNA: TGTGCCAGCAGTGAAGCAATTGGGACTAGCCCGAGCTCCTACAATGAGCAGTTCTTC. Translated: CASSEAIGTSPSSYNEQFF. The complete variable domain, with remaining parts taken from reference TRBV2 and TRBJ2-1, reads EPEVTQTPSHQVTQMGQEVILRCVPISNHLYFYWYRQILGQKVEFLVSFYNNEISEKSEIFDDQFSVERPDGSNFTLKIRSTKLEDSAMYFCASSEAIGTSPSSYNEQFFGPGTRLTVL.

This clone was seen a handful of times. For the CDR3, the DNA is TGTGCCTGGAGTGATGGAAGCAATCAGCCCCAGCATTTT. This gives the protein CAWSDGSNQPQHF. V and J are TRBV30 and TRBJ1-5, with D hard to call. With 1 base removed from V and 1 base from J, the gap between germline ends came to 5 bases. CDR1 is GTSNPN and CDR2 is SVGIG in the germline V gene (reference sequence). The CDR3 is 13 amino acids. Using reference TRBV30 and TRBJ1-5 for the parts outside the CDR3, the full variable domain is SQTIHQWPATLVQPVGSPLSLECTVEGTSNPNLYWYRQAAGRGLQLLFYSVGIGQISSEVPQNLSASRPQDRQFILSSKKLLLSDSGFYLCAWSDGSNQPQHFGDGTRLSIL.

By sample fraction, this clone is medium-sized. The J gene is TRBJ2-7, the V gene TRBV5-6, with a weak D call TRBD1 (5 bases). This CDR3 is built from 14 residues. V was trimmed by 0 bases and J by 7 bases, leaving 14 bases between them. CDR1 is SGHDT, CDR2 YYEEEE, per germline. The CDR3 DNA is TGTGCCAGCAGCTTGGATTATACTCCAGGGGAGCAGTACTTC. Protein product: CASSLDYTPGEQYF.

V is TRBV6-5 and J is TRBJ2-3; no clear D gene. V lost 2 bases and J lost 0, with 6 bases in between. The length of the CDR3 is 14 residues. The germline V gene has CDR1 MNHEY and CDR2 SVGAGI. The CDR3 protein is CASSYLGSTDTQYF. CDR3 nucleotides: TGTGCCAGCAGTTACCTAGGGAGCACAGATACGCAGTATTTT.

The rearrangement links TRBV7-9 to TRBJ1-2; perhaps TRBD1 as D (5 bases). Germline CDR1 reads SEHNR; CDR2 reads FQNEAQ (reference sequence). The CDR3 consists of 16 residues. V lost 1 base and J 0 bases, leaving 12 bases between the germline ends. The CDR3 reads CASSLGGRDPNYGYTF. CDR3 sequence (DNA): TGTGCCAGCAGCTTAGGGGGGAGGGATCCTAACTATGGCTACACCTTC.

This clone is deemed medium-sized. The junction shows a germline mismatch at one end, possibly a read error. V is TRBV29-1 and J is TRBJ1-2, with D maybe TRBD1 (6 bases). This CDR3 has 15 residues. Germline values: CDR1 SQVTM, CDR2 ANQGSEA. CDR3 nucleotide sequence: TGCAGCGTTGATAGGGTTTGGGCAGGGGACTACGGCTACACCTTC. Translating gives CSVDRVWAGDYGYTF.

As concerns this clone: This sample includes further DNA sequences coding for the same CDR3. The V and J genes are TRBV4-2 and TRBJ2-1; D is unresolved. Trimming took 3 bases from V and 0 from J, leaving 9 bases between them. This CDR3 is 15 amino acids long. From germline, CDR1 is LGHNA and CDR2 YNFKEQ. The CDR3 region is CASSQVTASYNEQFF. DNA for the CDR3: TGTGCCAGCAGCCAGGTTACGGCCTCCTACAATGAGCAGTTCTTC.

As to this clone: Other DNA variants within this sample encode the same CDR3. Here the CDR3 DNA reads TGTGCCAGCAGCGTAGAGGGGGGAGGTGAAAAACTGTTTTTT. Its protein product is CASSVEGGGEKLFF. The chain has TRBV9 and TRBJ1-4, with TRBD1 as a possible D gene (6 bases). Germline V gives CDR1 SGDLS, CDR2 YYNGEE. The V gene lost 0 bases and the J gene lost 7 bases, with 10 bases spanning the gap. This CDR3 is 14 amino acids long. The whole variable domain, remainder taken from reference TRBV9 and TRBJ1-4, is DSGVTQTPKHLITATGQRVTLRCSPRSGDLSVYWYQQSLDQGLQFLIQYYNGEERAKGNILERFSAQQFPDLHSELNLSSLELGDSALYFCASSVEGGGEKLFFGSGTQLSVL.

The chain combines TRBV7-8 with TRBJ2-1, with 12 bases lining up with TRBD2. Germline V gene lookup returns CDR1 SGHVS and CDR2 FQNEAQ. J gave up 4 bases and V 1 base, and 5 bases lay outside the gene matches. This CDR3 comprises 17 residues. The DNA for the CDR3 is TGTGCCAGCAGCTTAGGGGCTAGCGGGAGGGTTTACAATGAGCAGTTCTTC. Translation: CASSLGASGRVYNEQFF. Full variable domain (missing parts from reference TRBV7-8 and TRBJ2-1): GAGVSQSPRYKVAKRGQDVALRCDPISGHVSLFWYQQALGQGPEFLTYFQNEAQLDKSGLPSDRFFAERPEGSVSTLKIQRTQQEDSAVYLCASSLGASGRVYNEQFFGPGTRLTVL.

V is TRBV2 and J is TRBJ2-7; 10 nucleotides agree with TRBD2. CDR1 is SNHLY, CDR2 FYNNEI, per germline. The CDR3 has 15 amino acids. Trimming at V came to 2 bases and at J to 4 bases, leaving 5 bases not matched to a gene. CDR3: CASSELAGARYEQYF. Here the CDR3 DNA reads TGTGCCAGCAGTGAACTAGCGGGAGCTAGGTACGAGCAGTACTTC.

By share, this clone counts as medium-sized. The chain links TRBV27 to TRBJ2-7; 7 bases agree with TRBD1. J lost 5 bases, V lost 8 bases, and 12 bases had no gene match. Germline V CDR1 and CDR2: MNHEY, SMNVEV (reference sequence). The CDR3 spans 14 residues. For the CDR3, the DNA is TGTGCCAGCGCCCTAACAGGGGTTAGGGACGAGCAGTACTTC. Protein sequence: CASALTGVRDEQYF.

Notes on this clone: Relative to the germline gene, one junction end is altered; a read error may explain this. The CDR3 is CASSLLGGASHEQYF. DNA for the CDR3: TGTGCCAGCAGCTTACTGGGGGGAGCCTCCCACGAGCAGTACTTC. The genes are TRBV7-9 and TRBJ2-7; TRBD2 is a possible D gene (6 bases). Germline lookup yields CDR1 SEHNR and CDR2 FQNEAQ (reference sequence). The CDR3 is made up of 15 amino acids.